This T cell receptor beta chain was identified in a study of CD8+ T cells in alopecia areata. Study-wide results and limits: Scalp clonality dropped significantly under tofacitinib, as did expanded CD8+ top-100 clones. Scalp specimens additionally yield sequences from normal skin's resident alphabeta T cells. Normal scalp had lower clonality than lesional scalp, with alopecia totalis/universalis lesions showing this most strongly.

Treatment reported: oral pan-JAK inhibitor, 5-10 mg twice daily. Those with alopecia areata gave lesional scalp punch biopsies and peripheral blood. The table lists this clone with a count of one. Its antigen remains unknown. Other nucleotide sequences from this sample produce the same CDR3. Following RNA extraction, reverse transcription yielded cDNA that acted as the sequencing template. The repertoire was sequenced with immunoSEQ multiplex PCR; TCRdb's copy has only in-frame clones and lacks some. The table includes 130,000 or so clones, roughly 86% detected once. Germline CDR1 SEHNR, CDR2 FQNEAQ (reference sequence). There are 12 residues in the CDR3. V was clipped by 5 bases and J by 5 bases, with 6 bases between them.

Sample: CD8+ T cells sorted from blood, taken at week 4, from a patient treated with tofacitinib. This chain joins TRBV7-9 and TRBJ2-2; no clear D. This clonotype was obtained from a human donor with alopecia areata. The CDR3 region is CASSLGTGELFF. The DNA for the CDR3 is TGTGCCAGCAGCCTTGGGACCGGGGAGCTGTTTTTT.